The text below deals with one T cell receptor (beta chain). Its cognate antigen is unknown. This entry is derived from a study of blood T cells in healthy people across ages. Primers used in a second PCR of about 7 to 12 cycles were a sample-barcoded 5' primer and a J-beta primer mix. From the 5' RACE reads, TCRdb called clonotypes with MiXCR, one entry per CDR3 protein. The table has hundreds of thousands of distinct CDR3 sequences, roughly 43% seen once. Study-level results: Getting older went along with TCR beta diversity per million T cells dropping roughly linearly.

The CDR3 loop spans 20 amino acids. Germline CDR1 reads SGHAT; CDR2 reads FQNNGV. V lost 4 bases, J lost 2 bases, and 24 bases lay in between. The chain carries TRBV11-2 and TRBJ2-6; possible D gene TRBD1, 6 bases. The clonotype originates from a woman aged 60 to 75 in good health. The sequenced sample consisted of blood. The DNA for the CDR3 is TGTGCCAGCAGCTCACTTTCAGGGGCAGGGGCCGCCCCTGGGGCCAACGTCCTGACTTTC. This encodes CASSSLSGAGAAPGANVLTF.